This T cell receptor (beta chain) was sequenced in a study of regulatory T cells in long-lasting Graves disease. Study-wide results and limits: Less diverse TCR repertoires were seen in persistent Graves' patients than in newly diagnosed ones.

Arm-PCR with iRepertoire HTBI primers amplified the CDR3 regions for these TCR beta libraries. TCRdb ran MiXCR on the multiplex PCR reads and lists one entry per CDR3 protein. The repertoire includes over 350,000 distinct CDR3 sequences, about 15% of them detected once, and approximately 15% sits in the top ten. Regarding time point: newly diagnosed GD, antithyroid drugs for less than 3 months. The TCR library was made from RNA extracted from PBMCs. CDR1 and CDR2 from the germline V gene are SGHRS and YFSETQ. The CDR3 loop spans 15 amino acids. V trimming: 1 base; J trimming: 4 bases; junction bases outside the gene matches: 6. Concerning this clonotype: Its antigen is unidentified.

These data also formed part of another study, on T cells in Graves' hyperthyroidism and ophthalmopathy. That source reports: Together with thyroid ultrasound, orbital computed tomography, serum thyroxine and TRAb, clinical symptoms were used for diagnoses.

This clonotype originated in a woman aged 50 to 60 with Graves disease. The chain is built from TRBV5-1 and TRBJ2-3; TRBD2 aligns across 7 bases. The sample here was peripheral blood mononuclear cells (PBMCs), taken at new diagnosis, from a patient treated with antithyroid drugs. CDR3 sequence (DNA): TGCGCCAGCAGCTTGTGGGGCGGGAGCCCAGATACGCAGTATTTT. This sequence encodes CASSLWGGSPDTQYF. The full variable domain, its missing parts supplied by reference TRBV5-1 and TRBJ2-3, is KAGVTQTPRYLIKTRGQQVTLSCSPISGHRSVSWYQQTPGQGLQFLFEYFSETQRNKGNFPGRFSGRQFSNSRSEMNVSTLELGDSALYLCASSLWGGSPDTQYFGPGTRLTVL.